This T cell receptor (beta chain) emerged from a study of control samples from healthy donors and cancer patients. The assay was immunoSEQ multiplex PCR, and TCRdb's table has in-frame clones only and misses some. Among around 140,000 clones listed, roughly nine tenths were seen once. The CDR3 has 16 amino acids. With 5 bases clipped from V and 1 base from J, the junction kept 6 bases outside the gene matches. CDR1 and CDR2 from the germline V gene are SEHNR and FQNEAQ (reference sequence). The receptor was isolated from a man aged 18-30 years in good health. The source material was blood. This chain connects TRBV7-9 to TRBJ2-3, with 10 bases fitting TRBD1. The CDR3 nucleotides read TGTGCCAGCAGCCGGGACAGGGGTTCAGGCACAGATACGCAGTATTTT. Residues: CASSRDRGSGTDTQYF.